This T cell receptor beta chain appears in the sequencing data of a study of cytomegalovirus exposure and HLA in healthy donors. Findings and limits, study-wide: Researchers counted around 180 TCR beta chains as cytomegalovirus-associated.

A remark on this clone: Antigen specificity is unknown.

Trimming cost V 1 base and J 6 bases, with 15 bases left between them. The CDR3 runs to 15 residues. Amplification used 60 Vbeta primers and 13 Jbeta primers. Sequenced by immunoSEQ multiplex PCR; TCRdb stores in-frame clones only, minus some. Among roughly 50,000 clones listed, about four fifths were seen once. The J gene is TRBJ1-2, the V gene TRBV23-1; tentative D call: TRBD1 (5 bases). TRBV23-1 falls under the ORF class, with uncertain function. The receptor was isolated from a woman aged 18-29 years in good health and CMV-seronegative. Sequencing was done on a sample of PBMCs. DNA for the CDR3: TGCGCCAGCAGTCAATGGGGGGGGAAGGGAGATGGCTACACCTTC. It encodes CASSQWGGKGDGYTF.